This paragraph covers one T cell receptor beta chain sequence. This sample stems from a study of blood T cell repertoires in COVID-19. The overall study: Whether acute or convalescent, the COVID-19 samples came from the United States, Italy and Spain. T cells, B-cell-depleted T cells, or PBMCs provided the cDNA or gDNA that served as material.

Original methodology: Estimated nucleated cell counts came from reference gene primer amplification. Assay used: immunoSEQ multiplex PCR; TCRdb lists only in-frame clones, some missing. The DNA was the basis for D and trimming; V, J and clone size are from that table. This table holds about 130,000 clones, 60% to 80% found once. The TCR originated in a man aged 60-69 years who had recovered from COVID-19. The sample was peripheral blood.

The CDR3 DNA reads TGTGCCAGCAGTTTGCGGGGCTACGAGCAGTACTTC. This translates into CASSLRGYEQYF. V and J are TRBV6-5 and TRBJ2-7; maybe TRBD2 (6 bases). Per the germline V gene, CDR1 is MNHEY and CDR2 is SVGAGI. With 4 bases removed from V and 3 bases from J, the gap between germline ends came to 7 bases. The CDR3 has 12 residues.